The TCR beta chain under discussion was sequenced for a study of healthy donors' naive CD4 and CD8 T cells. Whole-study results and caveats: A reported CD4+/CD8+ bias affected most V and J genes in naive cells.

About this clonotype: Its antigen is still unknown.

Each TCR library used 500 ng of total RNA and a linear amplification protocol. Each CDR3 protein is one row after TCRdb ran MiXCR on the reads. Among 180,000 or so distinct CDR3 sequences listed, nearly 75% were seen once. The CDR3 loop spans 13 amino acids. V shed 4 bases and J shed 1 base, with 7 bases lying between them. The chain recombines TRBV12-3 or TRBV12-4 with TRBJ1-1, with unresolved D. The sequenced sample consisted of naive CD4+ and CD8+ T cells sorted from blood, pooled from several donors. This sequence was found in a pool of human donors in good health; the sample pools cells from several healthy donors. CDR3 DNA: TGTGCCAGCAGTTCTGAGCCGAACACTGAAGCTTTCTTT. Amino acid sequence: CASSSEPNTEAFF.